These 17 T cell receptor beta chains were sequenced from one sample in a study of vaccination and CD4 T cells after COVID-19 (dated by TCRdb to 2022 to 2024). Libraries were built with PCR. The run used an Illumina iSeq 100. DNA from cultured CD4+ T cells underwent TCR sequencing with the Oncomine TCR Beta short-read assay at the Johns Hopkins FTIC core. Using fastp trimming at Q25 and MiXCR clonotype assembly, TCRdb reanalyzed the public sequencing data and kept in-frame beta chains. Each CDR3 protein gets just one entry, which takes the most common genes and DNA from the rows behind it. The sample table holds approximately 11,000 distinct CDR3 sequences, of which 65% to 75% were seen once. Jointly, the top ten make up 9% to 12% of the sample. Their specific antigens are unknown. The treatment or condition label, read with the paper, signifies: approximately nine-day PBMC culture with coronavirus spike peptide pools or control peptides (ViraFEST assay).

What was sequenced was CD4+ T cells from blood, cultured in vitro. The receptors derive from a human donor who had recovered from COVID-19.

The chain carries TRBV12-5 and TRBJ2-3, with 7 bases lining up with TRBD1. Germline V CDR1 and CDR2: LGHNT, FRNRAP. V trimming: 7 bases; J trimming: 6 bases; junction bases outside the gene matches: 10. CDR3 size: 14 residues. The CDR3, as DNA: TGTGCTAGTGCCCTAGACAGGGCTGCCGATACGCAGTATTTT. Translated, it gives CASALDRAADTQYF.

This chain links TRBV20-1 with TRBJ1-2, with 8 bases fitting TRBD1. The CDR3 loop spans 14 amino acids. Per germline, CDR1 DFQATT and CDR2 SNEGSKA (reference sequence). V lost 3 bases and J lost 6; bases outside the gene matches: 9. CDR3 sequence (DNA): TGCAGTGCTAGGGACCTGGACAGGGCGGATGGCTACACCTTC. Residues: CSARDLDRADGYTF.

This CDR3 is CASSPQGFYGYTF. The DNA of the CDR3 is TGTGCCAGTAGTCCACAGGGATTCTATGGCTACACCTTC. V gene TRBV19 combines with J gene TRBJ1-2; weak D call: TRBD1 (6 bases). The germline gives CDR1 LNHDA, CDR2 SQIVND (reference sequence). This CDR3 contains 13 residues. Trimming took off 5 bases at V and 4 bases at J, with 11 bases between the two ends.

The chain has TRBV20-1 and TRBJ2-3, with D tentatively TRBD2 (5 bases). The CDR3 covers 16 residues. The V end lost 8 bases, the J end lost 2 bases, and 23 bases lay between the germline ends. CDR1 is DFQATT, CDR2 SNEGSKA, per germline (reference sequence). CDR3 loop: CSPRGRHRLNTDTQYF. The CDR3 DNA sequence: TGCAGTCCACGAGGACGACACCGACTAAACACAGATACGCAGTATTTT.

By share, this clonotype counts as large. The chain links TRBV7-2 to TRBJ2-2; D not certain. This CDR3 has 18 amino acids. V lost 1 base to trimming and J lost 1 base, with 16 bases between them. Germline CDR1 and CDR2: SGHTA and FQGNSA. The CDR3 DNA reads as TGTGCCAGCAGCTTAGAACGGCACAGCCAGCTGAACACCGGGGAGCTGTTTTTT. Protein: CASSLERHSQLNTGELFF.

This clonotype was counted only a few times. J is TRBJ2-7 and V is TRBV23-1, with D perhaps TRBD1 (5 bases). TRBV23-1 is marked as an open reading frame, function uncertain. V was shortened by 2 bases and J by 4 bases, with 6 bases between the two germline ends. The CDR3 is made up of 12 amino acids. As DNA, the CDR3 is TGCGCCAGCAGTCAAGACAGTTACGAGCAGTACTTC. Translation: CASSQDSYEQYF.

The chain has TRBV7-9 and TRBJ2-7; 7 bases are shared with TRBD1. CDR3 length: 15 amino acids. Per the germline V gene, CDR1 is SEHNR and CDR2 is FQNEAQ (reference sequence). V shed 6 bases, J shed 3 bases, and the junction held 11 bases outside the gene matches. The CDR3 DNA sequence: TGTGCCAGCAGTTCAACCGGGACAGCAGACTACGAGCAGTACTTC. Its translation: CASSSTGTADYEQYF.

The gene calls are TRBV6-4 and TRBJ1-4, with a weak D call TRBD1 (5 bases). The germline CDR1 and CDR2 sequences are MRHNA and SNTAGT. The CDR3 contains 18 residues. Trimming removed 2 bases from V and 1 base from J, with 17 bases in between. The CDR3 sequence: CASSDGASEVLTNEKLFF. CDR3 coding DNA: TGTGCCAGCAGTGACGGGGCGAGCGAGGTGTTAACTAATGAAAAACTGTTTTTT.

There are a few counts of this clonotype. The J gene is TRBJ2-4, the V gene TRBV19; 7 positions agree with TRBD2. Germline CDR1 and CDR2: LNHDA and SQIVND (reference sequence). V lost 6 bases to trimming and J lost 5 bases; unmatched junction nucleotides: 13. This CDR3 spans 16 amino acids. The CDR3 is CASSPRVAGGQNIQYF. As DNA, the CDR3 is TGTGCCAGTAGCCCTCGGGTAGCGGGTGGACAAAACATTCAGTACTTC.

This clonotype has just one count. The J gene is TRBJ2-3, the V gene TRBV28; 12 bases map to TRBD2. CDR3 length: 16 amino acids. The germline gives CDR1 MDHEN, CDR2 SYDVKM. V shed 6 bases, J shed 3 bases, and the junction held 7 bases outside the gene matches. Here the CDR3 DNA reads TGTGCCAGCAGAGTCGGGCTAGCGGGAGGGACAGATACGCAGTATTTT. Protein product: CASRVGLAGGTDTQYF.

V gene TRBV27 combines with J gene TRBJ1-3; no reliable D call. The length of the CDR3 is 13 residues. Between the trimmed V and J ends, which lost 4 bases and 3 bases, there was a span of 7 bases. Germline lookup yields CDR1 MNHEY and CDR2 SMNVEV (reference sequence). The CDR3 here is CASSSGIGNTIYF. The CDR3, as DNA: TGTGCCAGCAGTTCCGGGATTGGAAACACCATATATTTT.

This chain joins TRBV11-3 and TRBJ1-1, with TRBD1 as a possible D gene (6 bases). The CDR3 length is 14 residues. The germline gives CDR1 SGHNT, CDR2 YENEEA. The V end lost 5 bases, the J end lost 2 bases, and 12 bases lay between the germline ends. The CDR3 nucleotides read TGTGCCAGCAGCCTCACAGGGTTTAACACTGAAGCTTTCTTT. This translates into CASSLTGFNTEAFF.

The rearrangement uses TRBV6-1 and TRBJ1-3, with D unresolved. Deletions cut 5 bases from V and 7 bases from J, with 15 bases between. The CDR3 is 14 amino acids. CDR1 is MNHNS and CDR2 is SASEGT in the germline V gene. The CDR3 loop is CASSQSATRNTIYF. The CDR3 region has the DNA TGTGCCAGCAGTCAGTCCGCGACAAGGAACACCATATATTTT.

This clonotype has only a few counts. This chain uses TRBV7-8 with TRBJ2-1; 10 bases are a match to TRBD2. The CDR3 extends over 15 amino acids. The ends lost 3 bases at V and 2 bases at J; junction bases unmatched: 1. Germline assignment: CDR1 SGHVS and CDR2 FQNEAQ. As DNA, the CDR3 is TGTGCCAGCAGCTTCCTAGCGGGGGCCTACAATGAGCAGTTCTTC. It yields the protein CASSFLAGAYNEQFF.

This clonotype was seen once. The chain links TRBV5-1 to TRBJ2-2; no reliable D call. The CDR3 runs 12 residues. Trimming left V 0 bases short and J 6 bases short, with 3 bases between. CDR1 and CDR2 from the germline V gene are SGHRS and YFSETQ. The CDR3 DNA is TGCGCCAGCAGCTTGGCGGCCGGGGAGCTGTTTTTT. Translation gives CASSLAAGELFF.

V is TRBV6-5 and J is TRBJ1-2; D gene unclear. Germline V gene lookup returns CDR1 MNHEY and CDR2 SVGAGI. This CDR3 spans 14 amino acids. The V end lost 0 bases, the J end lost 5 bases, and 10 bases lay between the germline ends. For the CDR3, the DNA is TGTGCCAGCAGTTACTCGTATCAGGTTTATGGCTACACCTTC. Translating gives CASSYSYQVYGYTF.

CDR3 region: CASRPGTSGIYEQYF. CDR3 nucleotides: TGTGCCAGCAGGCCCGGGACTAGCGGGATCTACGAGCAGTACTTC. This chain connects TRBV27 to TRBJ2-7; TRBD2 matches at 13 bases. CDR1 is MNHEY and CDR2 is SMNVEV in the germline V gene (reference sequence). Unmatched junction bases numbered 5, after V lost 6 bases and J lost 3 bases. The CDR3 loop spans 15 amino acids.